This T cell receptor (beta chain) was recorded in a study of OX40 agonist ivuxolimab in advanced cancers. Germline-derived CDR1 and CDR2 are SGHRS and YFSETQ. This CDR3 has 14 amino acids. Trimming removed 4 bases at V and 4 bases at J, with 13 bases between. Produced via immunoSEQ multiplex PCR; TCRdb's table is partial and in-frame only. Of approximately 94,000 clones in the sample, about 85% were seen once. This specimen was CD4+ or CD8+ T cells sorted from blood, taken in a trial of the OX40 agonist ivuxolimab. The J gene is TRBJ2-3, the V gene TRBV5-1, with D perhaps TRBD1 (8 bases). The TCR originated in an adult with an advanced solid tumor such as melanoma, head and neck, liver or kidney cancer. CDR3 sequence (DNA): TGCGCCAGCAGCACCACAGGGGGGGCAGATACGCAGTATTTT. Protein product: CASSTTGGADTQYF. Drawing the rest from reference TRBV5-1 and TRBJ2-3, the complete variable domain is KAGVTQTPRYLIKTRGQQVTLSCSPISGHRSVSWYQQTPGQGLQFLFEYFSETQRNKGNFPGRFSGRQFSNSRSEMNVSTLELGDSALYLCASSTTGGADTQYFGPGTRLTVL.